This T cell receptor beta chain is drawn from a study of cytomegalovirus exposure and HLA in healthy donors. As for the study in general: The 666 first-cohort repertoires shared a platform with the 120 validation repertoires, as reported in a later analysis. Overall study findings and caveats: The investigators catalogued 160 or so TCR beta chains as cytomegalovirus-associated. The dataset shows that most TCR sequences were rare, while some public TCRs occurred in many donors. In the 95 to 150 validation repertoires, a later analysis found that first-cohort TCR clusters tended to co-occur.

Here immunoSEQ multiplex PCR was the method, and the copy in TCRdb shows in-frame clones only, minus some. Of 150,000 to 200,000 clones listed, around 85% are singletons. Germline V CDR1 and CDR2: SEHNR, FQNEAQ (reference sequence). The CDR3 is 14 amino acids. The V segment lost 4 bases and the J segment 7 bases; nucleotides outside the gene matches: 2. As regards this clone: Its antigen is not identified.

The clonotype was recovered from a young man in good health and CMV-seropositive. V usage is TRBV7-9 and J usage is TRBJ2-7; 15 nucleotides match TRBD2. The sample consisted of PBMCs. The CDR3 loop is CASSSGLAGGEQYF. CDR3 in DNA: TGTGCCAGCAGCTCGGGACTAGCGGGAGGTGAGCAGTACTTC.